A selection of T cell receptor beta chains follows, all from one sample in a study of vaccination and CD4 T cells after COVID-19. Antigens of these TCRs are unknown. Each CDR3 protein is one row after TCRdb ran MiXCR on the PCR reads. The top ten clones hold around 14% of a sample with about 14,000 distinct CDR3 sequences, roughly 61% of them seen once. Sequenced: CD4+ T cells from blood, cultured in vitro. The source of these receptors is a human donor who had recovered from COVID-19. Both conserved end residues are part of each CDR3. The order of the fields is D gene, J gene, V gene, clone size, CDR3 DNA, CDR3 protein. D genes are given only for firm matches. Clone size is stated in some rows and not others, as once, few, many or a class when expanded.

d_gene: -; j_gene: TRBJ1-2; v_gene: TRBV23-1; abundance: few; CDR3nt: TGCGCCAGCAGTCAATTCGGCCCCGGGGATGACTATGGCTACACCTTC; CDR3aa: CASSQFGPGDDYGYTF
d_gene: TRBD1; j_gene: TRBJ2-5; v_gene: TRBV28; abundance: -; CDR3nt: TGTGCCAGCAGTTGGACAGGGAGAGAGACCCAGTACTTC; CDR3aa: CASSWTGRETQYF
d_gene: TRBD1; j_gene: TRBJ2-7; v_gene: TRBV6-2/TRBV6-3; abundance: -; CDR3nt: TGTGCCAGCAGTTCCCAGGCCCGTAGGGACAGTCGAGCCTACGAGCAGTACTTC; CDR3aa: CASSSQARRDSRAYEQYF
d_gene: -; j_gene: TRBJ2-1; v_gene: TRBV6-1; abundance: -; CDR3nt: TGTGCCAGCGCCCATTGGCGGGACTACAATGAGCAGTTCTTC; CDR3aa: CASAHWRDYNEQFF
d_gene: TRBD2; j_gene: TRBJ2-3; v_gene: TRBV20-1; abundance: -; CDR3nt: TGCAGTGCTGAATTACCGGGACTAGCGGGGACAGATACGCAGTATTTT; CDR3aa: CSAELPGLAGTDTQYF
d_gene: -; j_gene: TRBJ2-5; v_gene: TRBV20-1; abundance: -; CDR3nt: TGCAGTGCTAGGATCCCCACGACTAGTGGGTCCACCCAGTACTTC; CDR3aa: CSARIPTTSGSTQYF
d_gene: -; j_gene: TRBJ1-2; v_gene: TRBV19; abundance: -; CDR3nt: TGTGCCAGCCTCTCGGGGGCAGGGGAGCTCCGTTATGGCTACACCTTC; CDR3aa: CASLSGAGELRYGYTF
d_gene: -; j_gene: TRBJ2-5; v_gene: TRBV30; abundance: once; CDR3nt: TGTGCCTGGACCGTCCTATCACAGGAGACCCAGTACTTC; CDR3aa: CAWTVLSQETQYF
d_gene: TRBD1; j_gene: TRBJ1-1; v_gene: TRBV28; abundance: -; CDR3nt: TGTGCCAGCAGTGCGACAGGGGGCGCTCACACTGAAGCTTTCTTT; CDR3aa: CASSATGGAHTEAFF
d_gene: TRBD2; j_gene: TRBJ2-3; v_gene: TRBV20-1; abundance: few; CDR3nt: TGCAGTGCTAGTAGCGCTAGCGGAAACACAGATACGCAGTATTTT; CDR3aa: CSASSASGNTDTQYF
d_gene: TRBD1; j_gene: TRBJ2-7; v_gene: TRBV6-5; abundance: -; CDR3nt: TGTGCCAGCAGTTCACCGGGACAGGGGTCCTACGAGCAGTACTTC; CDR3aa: CASSSPGQGSYEQYF